The 20 T cell receptor beta chains below were found in one sample sequenced in a study of T cells in Graves' hyperthyroidism and ophthalmopathy. The TCR beta CDR3 regions underwent amplification using RNA transcripts as the source. With the HTBI primer set, the TCR CDR3 went through a first round of RT-PCR. TCRdb redid the calling of the multiplex PCR reads with MiXCR, one entry per CDR3 protein. This sample has around 280,000 distinct CDR3 sequences; roughly 13% occur once, and the top ten carry 7.8%. The sequencing sample was made of blood. The receptors shown here come from a woman aged 25 to 39 with Graves' hyperthyroidism that later progressed to Graves' ophthalmopathy.

This clonotype was counted ten times or more. V and J are TRBV29-1 and TRBJ2-3; D is undetermined. Germline CDR1 is SQVTM and CDR2 is ANQGSEA. CDR3 length: 13 amino acids. V was cut by 1 base and J by 3 bases, with 8 bases left in between. CDR3 bases: TGCAGCGTTGAAGTGGCAGCGACAGATACGCAGTATTTT. Translation gives CSVEVAATDTQYF.

The chain combines TRBV4-1 with TRBJ2-3, with TRBD2 matching 15 bases. CDR3 length: 19 amino acids. The germline gives CDR1 MGHRA, CDR2 YSYEKL. V shed 2 bases and J 2 bases; nucleotides not matched to a gene: 8. The CDR3 region has the DNA TGCGCCAGCAGCCAAACGGGACTAGCGGGAGGTTCAAACACAGATACGCAGTATTTT. This translates into CASSQTGLAGGSNTDTQYF.

This clonotype was seen repeatedly, ten times or more. The J gene is TRBJ1-1, the V gene TRBV6-6; D is undetermined. There are 14 residues in the CDR3. The V gene lost 2 bases and the J gene lost 8 bases, with 15 bases spanning the gap. Germline CDR1 and CDR2: MNHNY and SVGAGI (reference sequence). The CDR3 nucleotides read TGTGCCAGCAGTTACATGGGAAGTGGGTCGGAAGCTTTCTTT. Its translation is CASSYMGSGSEAFF.

This clonotype was recorded at least ten times. The chain couples TRBV7-2 to TRBJ1-4; D unresolved. The CDR3 length is 15 residues. CDR1 is SGHTA, CDR2 FQGNSA, per germline. V lost 2 bases, J lost 3 bases, and 10 bases lay in between. The chain's CDR3 is CASSLSGYSNEKLFF. The DNA of the CDR3 is TGTGCCAGCAGCTTATCGGGGTATTCTAATGAAAAACTGTTTTTT.

This clonotype has only a few counts. V usage is TRBV24-1 and J usage is TRBJ2-5; TRBD2 is a possible D gene (6 bases). CDR1 KGHDR and CDR2 SFDVKD come from the germline V gene. The CDR3 runs 12 residues. Trimming pared 7 bases from V and 5 bases from J, leaving 10 bases between. The CDR3 coding sequence is TGTGCCACCAGCGGGAGCGTGGAGACCCAGTACTTC. This translates into CATSGSVETQYF.

This clonotype was counted at least ten times. The rearrangement links TRBV2 to TRBJ2-1; unclear D gene. Germline CDR1 reads SNHLY; CDR2 reads FYNNEI. This CDR3 has 13 residues. V lost 2 bases to trimming and J lost 6 bases, with 8 bases between them. Here the CDR3 DNA reads TGTGCCAGCAGTGAATGGGTGACCAATGAGCAGTTCTTC. Protein sequence: CASSEWVTNEQFF.

This clonotype was found a few times. V is TRBV7-8 and J is TRBJ1-2, with D tentatively TRBD1 (6 bases). V lost 2 bases, J lost 8 bases, and 21 bases lay in between. This CDR3 comprises 16 residues. Germline V gives CDR1 SGHVS, CDR2 FQNEAQ. CDR3 loop: CASSLTPSTGSRGYTF. The DNA of the CDR3 is TGTGCCAGCAGCTTAACCCCATCAACAGGGAGCAGGGGCTACACCTTC.

A few counts support this clonotype. J is TRBJ1-3 and V is TRBV5-1; D is perhaps TRBD1 (5 bases). The CDR3 covers 12 residues. In germline, CDR1 is SGHRS, CDR2 YFSETQ. Trimming removed 7 bases at V and 3 bases at J, with 8 bases between. The CDR3 is CASGGLGNTIYF. In DNA, the CDR3 is TGCGCCAGCGGGGGTCTTGGAAACACCATATATTTT.

This clonotype was seen repeatedly, ten times or more. The chain links TRBV14 to TRBJ2-1; 9 positions match TRBD1. The V and J ends lost 4 bases and 6 bases, in that order; junction bases with no gene match: 13. The germline gives CDR1 SGHDN, CDR2 FVKESK. The length of the CDR3 is 17 residues. The chain's CDR3 is CASSPPLGQGISNEQFF. The DNA for the CDR3 is TGTGCCAGCAGCCCCCCCCTTGGACAGGGGATATCCAATGAGCAGTTCTTC. The full variable domain, completed using reference TRBV14 and TRBJ2-1, is EAGVTQFPSHSVIEKGQTVTLRCDPISGHDNLYWYRRVMGKEIKFLLHFVKESKQDESGMPNNRFLAERTGGTYSTLKVQPAELEDSGVYFCASSPPLGQGISNEQFFGPGTRLTVL.

To note about this clonotype: This sequence may be a read error, since a much larger clone differs from it by one base. CDR3 amino acids: CAISEPPNRESYEQFF. In DNA, the CDR3 is TGTGCCATCAGTGAGCCCCCAAACCGGGAGAGTTACGAGCAGTTCTTC. This chain links TRBV10-3 with TRBJ2-1; D might be TRBD2 (6 bases). The V gene lost 2 bases and the J gene lost 10 bases, with 21 bases spanning the gap. Germline lookup yields CDR1 ENHRY and CDR2 SYGVKD. The CDR3 has 16 residues.

At least ten counts were recorded for this clonotype. The V and J genes are TRBV11-3 and TRBJ2-3; no clear D. Germline V gene data show CDR1 as SGHNT and CDR2 as YENEEA. V gave up 1 base and J gave up 1 base, with 0 bases separating them. The CDR3 has 12 amino acids. The chain's CDR3 is CASSLGTDTQYF. DNA of the CDR3: TGTGCCAGCAGCTTAGGCACAGATACGCAGTATTTT.

This clonotype has more than one count but fewer than ten. This clone may be a read error of a much larger clone one base away. The V and J genes are TRBV5-1 and TRBJ2-1, with 12 bases matching TRBD2. Germline V gene sequence: CDR1 SGHRS, CDR2 YFSETQ. This CDR3 contains 15 residues. The CDR3 here is CTSSLGLAGRDEQFF. The CDR3, as DNA: TGCACCAGCAGCTTGGGACTAGCGGGTCGTGATGAGCAGTTCTTC. Full variable domain (outside the CDR3, taken from reference TRBV5-1 and TRBJ2-1): KAGVTQTPRYLIKTRGQQVTLSCSPISGHRSVSWYQQTPGQGLQFLFEYFSETQRNKGNFPGRFSGRQFSNSRSEMNVSTLELGDSALYLCTSSLGLAGRDEQFFGPGTRLTVL.

This clonotype was detected many times. The gene calls are TRBV6-1 and TRBJ1-2, with 8 bases matching TRBD1. J lost 10 bases, V lost 7 bases, and 8 bases had no gene match. CDR1 MNHNS and CDR2 SASEGT come from the germline V gene. The CDR3 runs 12 residues. In nucleotides, the CDR3 is TGTGCCAGCACCTGGGACAGGATGGACTACACCTTC. This sequence encodes CASTWDRMDYTF.

This clonotype was picked up many times. This sequence joins TRBV7-9 and TRBJ2-5; TRBD1 matches at 12 bases. The CDR3 totals 16 residues. Trimming took 4 bases from V and 4 from J; bases not matched to a gene: 7. Germline CDR1 reads SEHNR; CDR2 reads FQNEAQ (reference sequence). The CDR3 DNA reads as TGTGCCAGCAGCTATCACCGGGACAGGGGGCCAGAGACCCAGTACTTC. Its protein is CASSYHRDRGPETQYF.

This clonotype was observed many times. The V and J genes are TRBV6-2 or TRBV6-3 and TRBJ2-1; 9 bases align to TRBD1. Trimming removed 6 bases from V and 3 bases from J; junction bases left unmatched: 3. The CDR3 sequence is 14 residues long. The germline CDR1 and CDR2 sequences are MNHEY and SVGEGT. DNA of the CDR3: TGTGCCAGCAGACAGACAGGGGGCTACAATGAGCAGTTCTTC. Amino acid sequence: CASRQTGGYNEQFF.

This clonotype was observed many times. This rearrangement joins TRBV15 to TRBJ1-1; 8 bases are shared with TRBD1. V was clipped by 2 bases and J by 3 bases; unmatched bases: 8. In germline, CDR1 is LNHNV, CDR2 YYDKDF (reference sequence). The CDR3 totals 16 residues. The CDR3, as DNA: TGTGCCACCAGCAGATTCAGGACAGGGATAGACACTGAAGCTTTCTTT. Its protein is CATSRFRTGIDTEAFF.

This clonotype showed up many times. In DNA form, the CDR3 reads TGCAGTGCTAGAGTCCCGCGGGGAGTAGGGGAGACCCAGTACTTC. Its protein product is CSARVPRGVGETQYF. The chain joins TRBV20-1 to TRBJ2-5; a possible D gene is TRBD2 (6 bases). This CDR3 is 15 amino acids long. CDR1 and CDR2 from the germline V gene are DFQATT and SNEGSKA (reference sequence). V dropped 1 base and J dropped 5 bases, with 17 bases sitting between them.

Ten or more counts support this clonotype. The chain links TRBV12-3 or TRBV12-4 to TRBJ1-5; a possible D gene is TRBD1 (5 bases). The CDR3 covers 13 residues. Deletions cut 5 bases from V and 8 bases from J, with 13 bases between. This CDR3 reads CASSLPPREPQHF. The DNA of the CDR3 is TGTGCCAGCAGTCTCCCACCCAGGGAGCCCCAGCATTTT.

This clonotype was picked up many times. The genes are TRBV13 and TRBJ2-3; a possible D gene is TRBD2 (5 bases). V lost 5 bases and J lost 7, with 10 bases in between. Germline V CDR1 and CDR2: PRHDT, FYEKMQ (reference sequence). The CDR3 has 12 residues. CDR3 sequence: CASSLALNTQYF. In DNA form, the CDR3 reads TGTGCCAGCAGCCTAGCTTTGAATACGCAGTATTTT.

This clonotype was counted many times. The DNA for the CDR3 is TGTGCCAGCAGCTTAACGGATTACGAGCAGTTCTTC. Its protein is CASSLTDYEQFF. The chain links TRBV7-2 to TRBJ2-1, with no clear D. V was trimmed by 2 bases and J by 10 bases, leaving 9 bases between them. Germline V lookup: CDR1 SGHTA, CDR2 FQGNSA. There are 12 residues in the CDR3.